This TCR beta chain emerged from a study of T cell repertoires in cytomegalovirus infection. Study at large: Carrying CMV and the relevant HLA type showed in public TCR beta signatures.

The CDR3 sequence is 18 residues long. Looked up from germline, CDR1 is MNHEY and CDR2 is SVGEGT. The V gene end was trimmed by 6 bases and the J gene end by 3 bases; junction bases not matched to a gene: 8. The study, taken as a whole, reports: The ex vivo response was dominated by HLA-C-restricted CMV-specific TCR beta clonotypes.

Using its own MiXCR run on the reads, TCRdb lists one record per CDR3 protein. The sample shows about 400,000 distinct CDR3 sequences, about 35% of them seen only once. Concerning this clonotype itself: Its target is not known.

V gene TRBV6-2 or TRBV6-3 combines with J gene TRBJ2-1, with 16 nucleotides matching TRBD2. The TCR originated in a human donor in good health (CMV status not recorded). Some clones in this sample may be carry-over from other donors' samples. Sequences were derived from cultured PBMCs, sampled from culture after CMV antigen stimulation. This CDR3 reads CASSTGLAGGPLYNEQFF. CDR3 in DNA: TGTGCCAGCAGCACGGGACTAGCGGGAGGGCCCCTCTACAATGAGCAGTTCTTC.